This T cell receptor beta chain was captured in a study of T cell responses to AZD1222 COVID-19 vaccine. The wider study: Analysis merged second doses at about 4 or about 12 weeks.

Generated by immunoSEQ multiplex PCR, the TCRdb table keeps only in-frame clones and is missing some. The sample includes some 100,000 clones, 85% to 90% of them seen just once. The germline V gene has CDR1 SGHRS and CDR2 YFSETQ. The length of the CDR3 is 14 residues. V was clipped by 0 bases and J by 6 bases, with 10 bases between them. This specimen was peripheral blood, taken on day 0 of AZD1222 vaccination. This rearrangement joins TRBV5-1 to TRBJ1-5; D not certain. This sequence originates from an adult in good health. CDR3 protein: CASSLVADGQPQHF. CDR3 nucleotides: TGCGCCAGCAGCTTGGTCGCTGACGGTCAGCCCCAGCATTTT.